The clone carrying this TCR beta chain appeared a few times. This entry is derived from a study of blood T cells in healthy people across ages. The CDR3 spans 13 residues. Germline V gene sequence: CDR1 MNHEY, CDR2 SMNVEV (reference sequence). V lost 0 bases, J lost 5 bases, and 5 bases lay in between. Primed by a sample-barcoded 5' primer and a J-beta primer mix, a second PCR proceeded for about 6 to 12 cycles. A single record per CDR3 protein comes from TCRdb applying MiXCR to the 5' RACE reads. The table lists hundreds of thousands of distinct CDR3 sequences, roughly 25% of them singletons. In addition, the sample was reused for a study of T cells of mothers and their children.

The chain is built from TRBV27 and TRBJ1-3, with D hard to call. This sequence originates from a boy under 18 in good health. The sample taken for sequencing was blood. The CDR3: CASSLSSRNTIYF. DNA of the CDR3: TGTGCCAGCAGTTTATCATCCAGAAACACCATATATTTT.